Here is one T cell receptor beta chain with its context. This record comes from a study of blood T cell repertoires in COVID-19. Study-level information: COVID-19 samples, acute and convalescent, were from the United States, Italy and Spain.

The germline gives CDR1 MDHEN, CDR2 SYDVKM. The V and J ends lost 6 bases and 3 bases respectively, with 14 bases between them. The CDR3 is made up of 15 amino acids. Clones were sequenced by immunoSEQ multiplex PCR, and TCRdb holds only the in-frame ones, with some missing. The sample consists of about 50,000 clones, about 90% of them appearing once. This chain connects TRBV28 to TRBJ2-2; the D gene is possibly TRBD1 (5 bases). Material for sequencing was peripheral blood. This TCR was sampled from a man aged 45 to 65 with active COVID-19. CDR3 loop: CASSIRDVDTGELFF. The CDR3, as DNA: TGTGCCAGCAGCATCAGGGATGTTGACACCGGGGAGCTGTTTTTT.